The 10 T cell receptor beta chains reported below all come from one sample, sequenced in a study of PD-1 blockade in classical Hodgkin lymphoma. There was relapse after autologous stem cell transplantation in every patient, and there was variation in brentuximab vedotin exposure. Using immunoSEQ multiplex PCR, the repertoire was profiled, and TCRdb retains in-frame clones only, with some absent. The sample records about 98,000 clones, 80% to 95% being singletons. Sequences were derived from peripheral blood mononuclear cells (PBMCs), sampled at baseline. These receptors were collected from a human donor with classical Hodgkin lymphoma.

The chain links TRBV9 to TRBJ1-1, with D hard to call. Trimming took off 0 bases at V and 6 bases at J, with 12 bases between the two ends. The CDR3 is 14 amino acids. From germline, CDR1 is SGDLS and CDR2 YYNGEE. CDR3 sequence: CASSVEGGGAEAFF. In nucleotides, the CDR3 is TGTGCCAGCAGCGTAGAAGGAGGTGGGGCTGAAGCTTTCTTT.

The V and J genes are TRBV19 and TRBJ1-4; D may be TRBD1 (5 bases). V was trimmed by 8 bases and J by 4 bases, leaving 14 bases between them. CDR1 is LNHDA, CDR2 SQIVND, per germline (reference sequence). The CDR3 spans 14 residues. CDR3 region: CASRWGVGNEKLFF. CDR3 nucleotide sequence: TGTGCCAGTCGTTGGGGCGTCGGTAATGAAAAACTGTTTTTT.

This clone appeared once. V is TRBV6-5 and J is TRBJ2-2; 7 bases align to TRBD2. The CDR3 is 14 residues long. The V and J ends lost 10 bases and 4 bases, in that order; junction bases with no gene match: 9. From germline, CDR1 is MNHEY and CDR2 SVGAGI. The CDR3 DNA reads as TGTGCCACTCCCATGGGAGGGACCACCGGGGAGCTGTTTTTT. This sequence encodes CATPMGGTTGELFF.

This clone was counted a single time. The V call is TRBV27, the J call TRBJ1-1, with 8 bases aligning to TRBD1. Per the germline V gene, CDR1 is MNHEY and CDR2 is SMNVEV (reference sequence). CDR3 length equals 15 residues. After removal of 7 bases from V and 0 bases from J, the junction contained 7 bases not matched to a gene. The CDR3 DNA reads as TGTGCCAGCATGGGTCAGGGGGCGGTGAACACTGAAGCTTTCTTT. Translation: CASMGQGAVNTEAFF.

The chain is built from TRBV4-2 and TRBJ2-2; perhaps TRBD2 as D (6 bases). This CDR3 spans 18 amino acids. V lost 2 bases and J 4 bases, leaving 20 bases between the germline ends. Germline V CDR1 and CDR2: LGHNA, YNFKEQ. The CDR3 protein is CASSQKARVPGGTGELFF. The CDR3 DNA sequence: TGTGCCAGCAGCCAAAAGGCACGCGTCCCCGGGGGCACCGGGGAGCTGTTTTTT.

The sample holds a few counts of this clone. The chain uses TRBV6-5 and TRBJ1-3, with D hard to call. Germline V gives CDR1 MNHEY, CDR2 SVGAGI. The length of the CDR3 is 11 residues. V was pared by 2 bases and J by 4 bases, with 0 bases between. The CDR3 nucleotides read TGTGCCAGCAGTTACGGAAACACCATATATTTT. This gives the protein CASSYGNTIYF.

V is TRBV6-1 and J is TRBJ1-4; D not resolved. V was pared by 4 bases and J by 4 bases, with 16 bases between. Germline values: CDR1 MNHNS, CDR2 SASEGT. This CDR3 spans 16 amino acids. As DNA, the CDR3 is TGTGCCAGCAGTGTACGACAAAAGGGCCTTAATGAAAAACTGTTTTTT. Its protein is CASSVRQKGLNEKLFF.

V and J are TRBV27 and TRBJ2-4; 8 bases align to TRBD2. V was pared by 4 bases and J by 3 bases, with 8 bases of the junction left unmatched. Germline-derived CDR1 and CDR2 are MNHEY and SMNVEV (reference sequence). The CDR3 has 16 amino acids. This CDR3 reads CASSSAGLAHKNIQYF. The CDR3 region has the DNA TGTGCCAGCAGTTCCGCAGGACTAGCCCACAAAAACATTCAGTACTTC.

The genes are TRBV6-1 and TRBJ2-1; unclear D gene. Trimming removed 0 bases at V and 13 bases at J, with 7 bases between. This CDR3 has 11 residues. The germline V gene encodes CDR1 MNHNS and CDR2 SASEGT. CDR3 coding DNA: TGTGCCAGCAGTGAAGCGCCTCGCCAGTTCTTC. This sequence encodes CASSEAPRQFF.

V usage is TRBV28 and J usage is TRBJ1-2; possible D gene TRBD1, 6 bases. The CDR3 length is 13 residues. Trimming cost V 3 bases and J 5 bases, with 10 bases left between them. Germline V gene sequence: CDR1 MDHEN, CDR2 SYDVKM. The CDR3 nucleotides are TGTGCCAGCAGTTTTCTGGACAGTTATGGCTACACCTTC. Residues: CASSFLDSYGYTF.